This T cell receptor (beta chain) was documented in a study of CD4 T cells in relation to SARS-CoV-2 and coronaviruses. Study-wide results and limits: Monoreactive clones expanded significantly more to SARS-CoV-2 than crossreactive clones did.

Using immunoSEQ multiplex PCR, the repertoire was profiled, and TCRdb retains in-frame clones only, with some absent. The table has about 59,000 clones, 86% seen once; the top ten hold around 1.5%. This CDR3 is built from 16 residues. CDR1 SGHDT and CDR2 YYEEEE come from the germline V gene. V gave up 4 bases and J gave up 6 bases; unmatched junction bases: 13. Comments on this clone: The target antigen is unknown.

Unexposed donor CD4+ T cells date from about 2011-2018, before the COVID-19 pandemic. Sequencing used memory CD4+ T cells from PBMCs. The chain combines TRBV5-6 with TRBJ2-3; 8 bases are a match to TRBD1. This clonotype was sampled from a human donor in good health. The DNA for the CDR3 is TGTGCCAGCAGCACCGACAGGGGTCCACGGTCCGATACGCAGTATTTT. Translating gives CASSTDRGPRSDTQYF.